This T cell receptor beta chain came from a study of blood T cell repertoires in COVID-19. For the study at large: Both acute and convalescent COVID-19 samples were obtained from the United States, Italy and Spain. PBMCs, B-cell-depleted T cells, or T cells were the source of the cDNA or gDNA that made up the material.

Authors' processing steps: Amplification of reference gene primers provided the estimated nucleated cell counts. TCRdb's copy holds only in-frame clones and misses some; the assay was immunoSEQ multiplex PCR. The V and J calls and clone size are taken from that table; D and trimming were inferred from the DNA. The sample gives about 170,000 clones, roughly 84% of which show up once; approximately 11% is in the top ten. CDR3 size: 15 residues. V was shortened by 1 base and J by 2 bases, with 12 bases between the two germline ends. CDR1 and CDR2 (germline): MDHEN, SYDVKM. The sequence was obtained from a man in his 70s with active or convalescent COVID-19. V gene TRBV28 combines with J gene TRBJ2-7, with D possibly being TRBD1 (6 bases). The source material was peripheral blood. This chain's CDR3 is CASSLSGGGTYEQYF. The CDR3 nucleotides read TGTGCCAGCAGTTTATCTGGGGGCGGAACCTACGAGCAGTACTTC.